This TCR beta chain was found in a study of blood T cells in healthy people across ages. Then a second PCR, running about 6 to 11 cycles, was carried out with a sample-barcoded 5' primer and a J-beta primer mix. TCRdb recomputed calls from the 5' RACE reads with MiXCR, one row per CDR3 protein. This sample yields around 650,000 distinct CDR3 sequences, of which 35% to 50% are seen a single time; about 32% belongs to the top ten. This clonotype has only a few counts. Germline loops: CDR1 SEHNR, CDR2 FQNEAQ (reference sequence). The V end was cut by 6 bases, the J end by 0 bases, with 15 bases between. This CDR3 spans 16 amino acids.

This clonotype originated in a man aged 80 or over in good health. The chain employs TRBV7-9 and TRBJ2-1; D is unresolved. Input material: blood. CDR3 loop: CASSPDGGASYNEQFF. Written as DNA, the CDR3 is TGTGCCAGCAGTCCGGACGGTGGAGCCTCCTACAATGAGCAGTTCTTC. Variable domain in full (rest from reference TRBV7-9 and TRBJ2-1): DTGVSQNPRHKITKRGQNVTFRCDPISEHNRLYWYRQTLGQGPEFLTYFQNEAQLEKSRLLSDRFSAERPKGSFSTLEIQRTEQGDSAMYLCASSPDGGASYNEQFFGPGTRLTVL.